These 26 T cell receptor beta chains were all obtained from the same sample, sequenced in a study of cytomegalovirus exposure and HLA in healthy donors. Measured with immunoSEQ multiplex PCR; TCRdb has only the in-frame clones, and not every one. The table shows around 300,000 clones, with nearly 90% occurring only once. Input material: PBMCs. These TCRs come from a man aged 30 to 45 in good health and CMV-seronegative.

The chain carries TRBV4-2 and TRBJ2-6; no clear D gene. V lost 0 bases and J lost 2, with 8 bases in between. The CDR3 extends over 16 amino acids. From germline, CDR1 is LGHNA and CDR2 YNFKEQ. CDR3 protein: CASSQDSTAGANVLTF. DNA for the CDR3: TGTGCCAGCAGCCAAGACTCCACGGCTGGGGCCAACGTCCTGACTTTC.

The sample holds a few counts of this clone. This chain's CDR3 is CASSQEAARNSPLHF. The DNA of the CDR3 is TGCGCCAGCAGCCAAGAGGCGGCGCGGAATTCACCCCTCCACTTT. The chain has TRBV4-1 and TRBJ1-6; D gene unclear. Trimming pared 0 bases from V and 7 bases from J, leaving 10 bases between. The CDR3 loop spans 15 amino acids. Germline lookup yields CDR1 MGHRA and CDR2 YSYEKL.

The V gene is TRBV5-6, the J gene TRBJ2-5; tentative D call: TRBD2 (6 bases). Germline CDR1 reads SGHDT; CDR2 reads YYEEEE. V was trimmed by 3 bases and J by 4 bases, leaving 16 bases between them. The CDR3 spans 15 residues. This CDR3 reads CASSSGFGAGETQYF. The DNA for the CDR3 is TGTGCCAGCAGCTCAGGCTTTGGAGCGGGAGAGACCCAGTACTTC.

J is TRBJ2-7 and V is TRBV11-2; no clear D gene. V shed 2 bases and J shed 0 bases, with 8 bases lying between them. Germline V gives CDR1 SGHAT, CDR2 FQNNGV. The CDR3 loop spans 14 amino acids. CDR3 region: CASSLRRSSYEQYF. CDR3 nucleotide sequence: TGTGCCAGCAGCTTACGGCGGAGCTCCTACGAGCAGTACTTC.

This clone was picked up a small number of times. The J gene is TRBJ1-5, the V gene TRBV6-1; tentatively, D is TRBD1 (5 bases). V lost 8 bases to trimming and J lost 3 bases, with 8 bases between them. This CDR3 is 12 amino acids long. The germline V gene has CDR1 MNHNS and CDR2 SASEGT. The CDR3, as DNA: TGTGCCAGCCGGGGGGACAATCAGCCCCAGCATTTT. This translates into CASRGDNQPQHF.

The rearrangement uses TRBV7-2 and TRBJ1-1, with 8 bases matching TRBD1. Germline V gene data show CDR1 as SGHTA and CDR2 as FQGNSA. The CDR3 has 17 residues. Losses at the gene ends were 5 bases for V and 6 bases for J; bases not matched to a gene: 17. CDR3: CASSRGTGGTRGAEAFF. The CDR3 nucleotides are TGTGCCAGCAGCCGGGGGACAGGTGGAACCCGGGGGGCTGAAGCTTTCTTT.

The CDR3 loop reads CASGLGVGNQPQHF. The CDR3 DNA is TGTGCTAGTGGTTTGGGAGTGGGCAATCAGCCCCAGCATTTT. The chain employs TRBV12-5 and TRBJ1-5; D is unclear. V shed 1 base and J shed 2 bases, with 6 bases lying between them. CDR1 is LGHNT, CDR2 FRNRAP, per germline. The CDR3 is made up of 14 amino acids.

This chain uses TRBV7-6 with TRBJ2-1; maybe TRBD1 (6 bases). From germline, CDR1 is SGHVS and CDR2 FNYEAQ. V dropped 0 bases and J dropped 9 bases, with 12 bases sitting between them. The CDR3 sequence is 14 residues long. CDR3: CASSLALQGSEQFF. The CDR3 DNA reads TGTGCCAGCAGCTTAGCGTTACAGGGAAGTGAGCAGTTCTTC. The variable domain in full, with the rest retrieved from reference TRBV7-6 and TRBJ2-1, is GAGVSQSPRYKVTKRGQDVALRCDPISGHVSLYWYRQALGQGPEFLTYFNYEAQQDKSGLPNDRFSAERPEGSISTLTIQRTEQRDSAMYRCASSLALQGSEQFFGPGTRLTVL.

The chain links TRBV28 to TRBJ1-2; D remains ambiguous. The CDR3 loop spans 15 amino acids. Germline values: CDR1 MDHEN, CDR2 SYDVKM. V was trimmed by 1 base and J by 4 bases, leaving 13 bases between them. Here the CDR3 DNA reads TGTGCCAGCAGTTTATTTCCAGAAGACTTCTATGGCTACACCTTC. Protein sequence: CASSLFPEDFYGYTF.

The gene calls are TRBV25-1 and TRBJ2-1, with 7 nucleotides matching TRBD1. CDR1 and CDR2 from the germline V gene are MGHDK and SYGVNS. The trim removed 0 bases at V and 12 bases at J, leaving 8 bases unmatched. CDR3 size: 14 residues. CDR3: CASSEYVEGAGQFF. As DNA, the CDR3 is TGTGCCAGCAGTGAATACGTAGAGGGGGCCGGGCAGTTCTTC. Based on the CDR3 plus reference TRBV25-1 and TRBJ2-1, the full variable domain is EADIYQTPRYLVIGTGKKITLECSQTMGHDKMYWYQQDPGMELHLIHYSYGVNSTEKGDLSSESTVSRIRTEHFPLTLESARPSHTSQYLCASSEYVEGAGQFFGPGTRLTVL.

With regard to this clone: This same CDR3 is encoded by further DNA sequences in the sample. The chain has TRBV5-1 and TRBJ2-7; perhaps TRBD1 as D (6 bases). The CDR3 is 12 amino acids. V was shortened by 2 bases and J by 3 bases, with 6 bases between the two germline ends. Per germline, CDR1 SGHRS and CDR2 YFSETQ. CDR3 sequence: CASSLQGYEQYF. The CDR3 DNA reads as TGCGCCAGCAGCTTACAGGGCTACGAGCAGTACTTC.

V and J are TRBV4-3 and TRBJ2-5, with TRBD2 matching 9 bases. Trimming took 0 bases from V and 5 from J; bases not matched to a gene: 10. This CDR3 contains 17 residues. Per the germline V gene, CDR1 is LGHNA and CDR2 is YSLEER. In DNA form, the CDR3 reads TGCGCCAGCAGCCAAGAATGGCTAGCGGGGAGAGGTGAGACCCAGTACTTC. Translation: CASSQEWLAGRGETQYF.

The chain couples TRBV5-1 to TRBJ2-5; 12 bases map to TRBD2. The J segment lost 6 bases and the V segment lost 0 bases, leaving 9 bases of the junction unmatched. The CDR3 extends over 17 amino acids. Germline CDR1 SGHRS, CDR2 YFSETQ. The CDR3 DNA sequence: TGCGCCAGCAGCTTGGCTAGCGGGGGGGTAATCGCCAAGACCCAGTACTTC. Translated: CASSLASGGVIAKTQYF.

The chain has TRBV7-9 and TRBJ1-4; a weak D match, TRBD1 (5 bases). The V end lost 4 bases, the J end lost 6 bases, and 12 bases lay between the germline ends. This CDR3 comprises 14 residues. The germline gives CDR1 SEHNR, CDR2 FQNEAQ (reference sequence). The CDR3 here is CASSYRGTYEKLFF. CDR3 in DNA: TGTGCCAGCAGCTATCGCGGGACGTATGAAAAACTGTTTTTT. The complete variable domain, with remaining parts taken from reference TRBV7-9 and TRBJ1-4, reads DTGVSQNPRHKITKRGQNVTFRCDPISEHNRLYWYRQTLGQGPEFLTYFQNEAQLEKSRLLSDRFSAERPKGSFSTLEIQRTEQGDSAMYLCASSYRGTYEKLFFGSGTQLSVL.

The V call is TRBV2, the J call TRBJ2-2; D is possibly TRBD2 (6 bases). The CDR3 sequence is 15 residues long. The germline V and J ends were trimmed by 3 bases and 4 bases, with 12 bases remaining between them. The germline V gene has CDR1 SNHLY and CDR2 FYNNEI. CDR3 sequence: CASSDPGRGTGELFF. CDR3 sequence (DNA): TGTGCCAGCAGTGACCCGGGGCGGGGCACCGGGGAGCTGTTTTTT.

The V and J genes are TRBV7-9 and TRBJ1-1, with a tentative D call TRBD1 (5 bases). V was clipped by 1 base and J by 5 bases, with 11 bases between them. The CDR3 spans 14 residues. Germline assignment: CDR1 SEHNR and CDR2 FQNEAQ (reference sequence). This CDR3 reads CASSLVQGWTEAFF. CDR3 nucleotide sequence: TGTGCCAGCAGCTTAGTGCAGGGTTGGACTGAAGCTTTCTTT.

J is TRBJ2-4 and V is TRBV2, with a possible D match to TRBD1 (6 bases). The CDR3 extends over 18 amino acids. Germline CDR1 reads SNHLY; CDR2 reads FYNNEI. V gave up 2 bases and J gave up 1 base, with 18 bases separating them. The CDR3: CASSEFATGLRAKNIQYF. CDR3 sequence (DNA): TGTGCCAGCAGTGAATTCGCGACAGGACTTAGGGCCAAAAACATTCAGTACTTC.

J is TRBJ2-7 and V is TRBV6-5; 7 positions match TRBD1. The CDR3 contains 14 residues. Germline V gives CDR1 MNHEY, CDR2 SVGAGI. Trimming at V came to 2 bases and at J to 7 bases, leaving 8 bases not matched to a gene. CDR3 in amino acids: CASSYADRPGEQYF. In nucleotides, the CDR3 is TGTGCCAGCAGTTACGCGGACAGGCCTGGGGAGCAGTACTTC.

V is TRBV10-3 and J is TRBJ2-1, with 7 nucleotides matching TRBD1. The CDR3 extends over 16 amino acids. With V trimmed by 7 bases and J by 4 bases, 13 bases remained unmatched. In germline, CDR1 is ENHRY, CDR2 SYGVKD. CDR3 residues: CAIKLAGQEIYNEQFF. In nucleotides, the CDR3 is TGTGCCATCAAGCTGGCAGGACAGGAGATATACAATGAGCAGTTCTTC.

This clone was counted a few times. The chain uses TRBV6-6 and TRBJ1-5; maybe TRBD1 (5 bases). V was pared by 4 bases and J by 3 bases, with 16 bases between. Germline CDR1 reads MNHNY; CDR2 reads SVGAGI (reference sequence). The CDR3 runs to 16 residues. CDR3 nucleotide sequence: TGTGCCAGCAGTTTCGGTCCGGGGGGGTACAATCAGCCCCAGCATTTT. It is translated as CASSFGPGGYNQPQHF.

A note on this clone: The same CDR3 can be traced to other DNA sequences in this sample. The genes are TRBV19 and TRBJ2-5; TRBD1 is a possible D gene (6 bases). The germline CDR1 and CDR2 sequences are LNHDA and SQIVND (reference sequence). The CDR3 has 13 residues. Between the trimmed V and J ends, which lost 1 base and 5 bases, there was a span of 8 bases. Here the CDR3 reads CASSIVRGETQYF. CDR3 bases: TGTGCCAGTAGTATAGTTAGGGGGGAGACCCAGTACTTC.

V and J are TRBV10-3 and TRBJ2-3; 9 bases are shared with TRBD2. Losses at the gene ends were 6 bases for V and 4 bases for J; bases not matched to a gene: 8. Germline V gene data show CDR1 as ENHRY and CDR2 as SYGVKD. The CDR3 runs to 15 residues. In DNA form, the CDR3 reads TGTGCCATCAGGCCGATTAGCGGGGGCGCAGATACGCAGTATTTT. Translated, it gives CAIRPISGGADTQYF.

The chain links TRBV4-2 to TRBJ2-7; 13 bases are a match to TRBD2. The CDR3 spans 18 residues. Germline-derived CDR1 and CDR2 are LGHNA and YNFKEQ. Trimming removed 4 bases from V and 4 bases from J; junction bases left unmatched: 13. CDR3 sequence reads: CASSPRTSGGQMVYEQYF. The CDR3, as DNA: TGTGCCAGCAGCCCGAGGACTAGCGGGGGCCAAATGGTGTACGAGCAGTACTTC.

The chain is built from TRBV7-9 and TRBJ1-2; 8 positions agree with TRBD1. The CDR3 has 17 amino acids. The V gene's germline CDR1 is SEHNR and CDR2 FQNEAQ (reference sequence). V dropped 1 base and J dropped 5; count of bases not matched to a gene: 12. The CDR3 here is CASSLVSRTGTNYGYTF. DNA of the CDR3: TGTGCCAGCAGCTTAGTCTCGAGGACAGGGACAAATTATGGCTACACCTTC.

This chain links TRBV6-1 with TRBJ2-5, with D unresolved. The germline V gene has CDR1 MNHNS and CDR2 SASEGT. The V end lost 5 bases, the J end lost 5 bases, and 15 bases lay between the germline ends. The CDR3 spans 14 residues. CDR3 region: CASSFTISRETQYF. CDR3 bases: TGTGCCAGCAGTTTCACCATTAGCCGGGAGACCCAGTACTTC.

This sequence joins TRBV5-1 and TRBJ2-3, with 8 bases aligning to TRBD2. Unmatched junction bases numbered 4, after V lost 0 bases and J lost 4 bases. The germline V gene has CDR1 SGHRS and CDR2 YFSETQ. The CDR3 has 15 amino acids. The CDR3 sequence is CASSLARGGPDTQYF. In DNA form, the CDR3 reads TGCGCCAGCAGCTTGGCCCGGGGGGGGCCAGATACGCAGTATTTT.